The 15 T cell receptor beta chains below all came from one sample that was sequenced in a study of shared clonotypes between healthy human individuals. The repertoire was sequenced with immunoSEQ multiplex PCR; TCRdb's copy has only in-frame clones and lacks some. The sample lists about 470,000 clones, roughly 80% occurring once. Material: PBMCs. The receptor set was obtained from a woman in her thirties or forties in good health. Some clones in this sample may be carry-over from other donors' samples.

This clone has just a few counts. V and J are TRBV10-2 and TRBJ2-7; 7 nucleotides agree with TRBD1. V shed 7 bases and J 4 bases; nucleotides not matched to a gene: 10. In germline, CDR1 is WSHSY, CDR2 SAAADI. This CDR3 contains 14 residues. The CDR3 spells CASKELTGRYEQYF. CDR3 DNA: TGCGCCAGCAAAGAGTTGACAGGGCGATACGAGCAGTACTTC.

This chain connects TRBV18 to TRBJ2-1; no firm D call. The germline gives CDR1 KGHSH, CDR2 LQKENI. Trimming pared 1 base from V and 7 bases from J, leaving 5 bases between. This CDR3 has 12 amino acids. The CDR3 sequence: CASSPQGNEQFF. The CDR3 DNA sequence: TGTGCCAGCTCACCACAGGGAAATGAGCAGTTCTTC.

V is TRBV5-1 and J is TRBJ2-7; TRBD2 matches 9 bases. The CDR3 spans 16 residues. Germline loops: CDR1 SGHRS, CDR2 YFSETQ. Trimming removed 4 bases from V and 7 bases from J; junction bases left unmatched: 15. The CDR3 DNA is TGCGCCAGCAGCGCGGCGACTAGCGGCCTCTTCGGTGAGCAGTACTTC. Translating gives CASSAATSGLFGEQYF.

This clone was counted between two and nine times. This chain uses TRBV27 with TRBJ1-5, with TRBD1 as a possible D gene (5 bases). Trimming took off 2 bases at V and 3 bases at J, with 11 bases between the two ends. The CDR3 spans 15 residues. CDR1 and CDR2 from the germline V gene are MNHEY and SMNVEV (reference sequence). CDR3 nucleotide sequence: TGTGCCAGCAGTTTACGGGGCGGCGTCAATCAGCCCCAGCATTTT. It codes for CASSLRGGVNQPQHF.

This clone was detected a few times. The chain uses TRBV2 and TRBJ1-2, with D tentatively TRBD1 (5 bases). CDR1 and CDR2 (germline): SNHLY, FYNNEI. The V and J ends lost 5 bases and 2 bases respectively, with 12 bases between them. The CDR3 is 14 residues long. Here the CDR3 DNA reads TGTGCCAGCAGTCGCTCAGGGACGAACTATGGCTACACCTTC. Residues: CASSRSGTNYGYTF.

This clone was seen a handful of times. The chain links TRBV2 to TRBJ2-5, with D unclear. Germline V CDR1 and CDR2: SNHLY, FYNNEI. This CDR3 has 14 residues. V lost 6 bases to trimming and J lost 2 bases, with 13 bases between them. Written as DNA, the CDR3 is TGTGCCAGCAGCGGATCGAGGATACAAGAGACCCAGTACTTC. It yields the protein CASSGSRIQETQYF. Together with reference TRBV2 and TRBJ2-5, the CDR3 gives the full variable domain: EPEVTQTPSHQVTQMGQEVILRCVPISNHLYFYWYRQILGQKVEFLVSFYNNEISEKSEIFDDQFSVERPDGSNFTLKIRSTKLEDSAMYFCASSGSRIQETQYFGPGTRLLVL.

This clone was seen once. The V gene is TRBV7-2, the J gene TRBJ2-7, with D tentatively TRBD2 (5 bases). CDR1 SGHTA and CDR2 FQGNSA come from the germline V gene. The ends were cut back, 5 bases at V and 1 base at J, with 15 bases in the middle. CDR3 size: 15 residues. This CDR3 reads CASSIRSATSYEQYF. In nucleotides, the CDR3 is TGTGCCAGCAGCATCCGTAGCGCCACGTCCTACGAGCAGTACTTC.

Regarding this clone: This may be a read error: a much more frequent sequence differs by one nucleotide. The sample has other DNA sequences that encode this CDR3 too. V is TRBV30 and J is TRBJ1-5; D remains unclear. The germline gives CDR1 GTSNPN, CDR2 SVGIG (reference sequence). The CDR3 extends over 13 amino acids. The CDR3 DNA sequence: TGCGCCTGGTCGGGCGGGGATGGTCAGCCCCAGCATTTT. Its protein product is CAWSGGDGQPQHF. The entire variable domain, with the rest obtained from reference TRBV30 and TRBJ1-5, is as follows: SQTIHQWPATLVQPVGSPLSLECTVEGTSNPNLYWYRQAAGRGLQLLFYSVGIGQISSEVPQNLSASRPQDRQFILSSKKLLLSDSGFYLCAWSGGDGQPQHFGDGTRLSIL.

As regards this clone: One end of the junction varies from germline; a read error may be responsible. CDR3 sequence: CANSPGRPNTEAFF. The DNA of the CDR3 is TGTGCCAACAGCCCGGGCAGGCCGAACACTGAAGCTTTCTTT. V usage is TRBV5-4 and J usage is TRBJ1-1, with no clear D. The CDR3 runs to 14 residues. Germline loops: CDR1 SGHNT, CDR2 YYREEE (reference sequence).

The V and J genes are TRBV2 and TRBJ2-3, with unresolved D. The CDR3 has 13 amino acids. Trimming removed 6 bases at V and 2 bases at J, with 9 bases between. Germline CDR1 SNHLY, CDR2 FYNNEI. CDR3 loop: CASRQPDTDTQYF. CDR3 bases: TGTGCCAGCAGGCAACCTGACACAGATACGCAGTATTTT.

This clone has a single count. The chain recombines TRBV5-4 with TRBJ2-2; TRBD2 is a possible D gene (6 bases). Trimming stripped 4 bases from V and 5 bases from J, with 15 bases between. The germline CDR1 and CDR2 sequences are SGHNT and YYREEE (reference sequence). CDR3 size: 15 residues. This chain's CDR3 is CASSGESGYTGELFF. DNA of the CDR3: TGTGCCAGCAGCGGGGAGAGCGGGTATACCGGGGAGCTGTTTTTT. Full variable domain (remainder filled in from reference TRBV5-4 and TRBJ2-2): ETGVTQSPTHLIKTRGQQVTLRCSSQSGHNTVSWYQQALGQGPQFIFQYYREEENGRGNFPPRFSGLQFPNYSSELNVNALELDDSALYLCASSGESGYTGELFFGEGSRLTVL.

This chain connects TRBV7-7 to TRBJ2-5, with D unresolved. The CDR3 loop spans 14 amino acids. Looked up from germline, CDR1 is SSHAT and CDR2 is FNYEAQ (reference sequence). The germline V and J ends were trimmed by 3 bases and 1 base, with 9 bases remaining between them. The CDR3 loop is CASSFGHFQETQYF. The CDR3 DNA reads TGTGCCAGCAGCTTTGGCCACTTCCAAGAGACCCAGTACTTC.

V usage is TRBV4-1 and J usage is TRBJ2-7; TRBD2 matches at 10 bases. The germline V gene encodes CDR1 MGHRA and CDR2 YSYEKL. Trimming cost V 3 bases and J 5 bases; bases outside gene matches: 4. CDR3 size: 14 residues. The DNA for the CDR3 is TGCGCCAGCAGCCATCTAGCGGGAGTCGACGAGCAGTACTTC. It translates to CASSHLAGVDEQYF.

The chain is built from TRBV19 and TRBJ1-1; the match to TRBD1 covers 10 bases. CDR3 length: 17 residues. V lost 5 bases to trimming and J lost 4 bases; unmatched junction nucleotides: 13. CDR1 is LNHDA, CDR2 SQIVND, per germline (reference sequence). CDR3 in DNA: TGTGCCAGTAGTGTGACGGGACAGGGGTTCAGAGGCACTGAAGCTTTCTTT. Protein sequence: CASSVTGQGFRGTEAFF.

V is TRBV30 and J is TRBJ2-7; weak D call: TRBD2 (6 bases). The CDR3 spans 12 residues. V was shortened by 2 bases and J by 4 bases, with 9 bases between the two germline ends. CDR1 and CDR2 from the germline V gene are GTSNPN and SVGIG (reference sequence). This CDR3 reads CAWSPGRYEQYF. DNA of the CDR3: TGTGCCTGGAGTCCAGGGAGGTACGAGCAGTACTTC.